This T cell receptor beta chain comes out of a study of T cells after yellow fever vaccination. Study outcomes and limitations: Subsequent to the booster, the majority of primary-vaccination clones reappeared (around 97% CD4, 88% CD8). Abundant clonotypes from the bulk population could have been carried over as contaminants into FACS-sorted repertoires.

Trimming removed 4 bases at V and 4 bases at J, with 6 bases between. The CDR3 loop spans 12 amino acids. Germline CDR1 KGHDR, CDR2 SFDVKD. The table lists this clonotype with a few counts. As yet, its antigen is unknown. The authors made TCR cDNA by 5'RACE template switching, adding a universal primer site and UMIs. TCRdb fed the 5' RACE reads into MiXCR, producing one record per CDR3 protein. The data show 150,000 to 200,000 distinct CDR3 sequences, with 9.5% to 12% seen just once and just over 35% held by the top ten. This sequence joins TRBV24-1 and TRBJ1-2; D is uncertain. The sample was CD8+ T cells sorted from PBMCs, taken 15 days after the yellow fever booster vaccination. This TCR was recovered from a man younger than 35 who received the YFV17D yellow fever vaccine. CDR3 coding DNA: TGTGCCACCAGTGACCCCGGCTATGGCTACACCTTC. Translated: CATSDPGYGYTF.